Below are 15 T cell receptor beta chains sequenced from a single sample in a study of blood T cell repertoires in COVID-19. Clones were sequenced by immunoSEQ multiplex PCR, and TCRdb holds only the in-frame ones, with some missing. The sample consists of approximately 110,000 clones, 70% to 80% of them appearing once. Source material: peripheral blood. These receptors originate from a man in his sixties or seventies with active or convalescent COVID-19.

The chain carries TRBV19 and TRBJ1-3, with a tentative D call TRBD1 (5 bases). From germline, CDR1 is LNHDA and CDR2 SQIVND (reference sequence). CDR3 size: 14 residues. V was trimmed by 4 bases and J by 4 bases, leaving 11 bases between them. The CDR3 sequence: CASSSGGRGNTIYF. The CDR3 DNA reads TGTGCCAGTAGTAGCGGGGGAAGAGGAAACACCATATATTTT.

This sequence joins TRBV6-5 and TRBJ1-4, with D possibly being TRBD1 (5 bases). The CDR3 extends over 14 amino acids. Deletions cut 6 bases from V and 2 bases from J, with 10 bases between. Germline values: CDR1 MNHEY, CDR2 SVGAGI. The CDR3 loop is CASSNGGTNEKLFF. Written as DNA, the CDR3 is TGTGCCAGCAGCAACGGGGGGACTAATGAAAAACTGTTTTTT.

This clone was seen a few times. Compared with germline, one end of the junction differs, possibly owing to a read error. The chain links TRBV10-3 to TRBJ2-2, with D perhaps matching TRBD1 (6 bases). CDR1 is ENHRY, CDR2 SYGVKD, per germline. This CDR3 comprises 14 residues. CDR3 sequence reads: CAATKDRNTGELFF. CDR3 DNA sequence: TGCGCGGCGACGAAGGACAGGAACACCGGGGAGCTGTTTTTT.

The chain has TRBV29-1 and TRBJ2-6; D is unclear. The CDR3 spans 14 residues. Between the trimmed V and J ends, which lost 3 bases and 2 bases, there was a span of 8 bases. The germline V gene has CDR1 SQVTM and CDR2 ANQGSEA. In nucleotides, the CDR3 is TGCAGCGTTGACAGTGATGCTGGGGCCAACGTCCTGACTTTC. This gives the protein CSVDSDAGANVLTF.

This clone was counted only a few times. The chain is built from TRBV10-3 and TRBJ2-5, with TRBD1 identical over 9 bases. The length of the CDR3 is 15 residues. Germline lookup yields CDR1 ENHRY and CDR2 SYGVKD. V was pared by 7 bases and J by 2 bases, with 8 bases of the junction left unmatched. The CDR3 DNA is TGTGCCATCAATCCGGGACAGGGAGGGCAAGAGACCCAGTACTTC. Translated, it gives CAINPGQGGQETQYF.

This clone was recorded a few times. The chain combines TRBV5-1 with TRBJ1-3, with 7 nucleotides matching TRBD1. Germline V gene sequence: CDR1 SGHRS, CDR2 YFSETQ. The CDR3 is 15 residues long. The V gene end was trimmed by 3 bases and the J gene end by 4 bases; junction bases not matched to a gene: 7. The CDR3 loop reads CASSSTGDGGNTIYF. As DNA, the CDR3 is TGCGCCAGCAGCTCTACAGGGGACGGGGGAAACACCATATATTTT.

The CDR3 region is CASSLVGLQMVQFF. In DNA, the CDR3 is TGCGCCAGCAGCTTGGTGGGACTCCAAATGGTGCAGTTCTTC. This chain links TRBV5-1 with TRBJ2-1; D is perhaps TRBD2 (6 bases). V lost 0 bases to trimming and J lost 12 bases, with 16 bases between them. CDR3 size: 14 residues. Germline CDR1 reads SGHRS; CDR2 reads YFSETQ.

The chain combines TRBV5-5 with TRBJ1-4, with D tentatively TRBD1 (6 bases). CDR1 is SGHKS and CDR2 is YYEKEE in the germline V gene (reference sequence). The CDR3 runs 15 residues. Deletions cut 4 bases from V and 0 bases from J, with 10 bases between. The CDR3 sequence: CASSPDSSTNEKLFF. CDR3 sequence (DNA): TGTGCCAGCAGCCCGGACAGCTCAACTAATGAAAAACTGTTTTTT. The variable domain in full, completed from reference TRBV5-5 and TRBJ1-4, reads DAGVTQSPTHLIKTRGQQVTLRCSPISGHKSVSWYQQVLGQGPQFIFQYYEKEERGRGNFPDRFSARQFPNYSSELNVNALLLGDSALYLCASSPDSSTNEKLFFGSGTQLSVL.

The gene calls are TRBV19 and TRBJ2-5; tentatively, D is TRBD2 (6 bases). Looked up from germline, CDR1 is LNHDA and CDR2 is SQIVND (reference sequence). The CDR3 sequence is 14 residues long. Trimming pared 3 bases from V and 5 bases from J, leaving 13 bases between. This chain's CDR3 is CASSMDGGRETQYF. CDR3 nucleotides: TGTGCCAGTAGTATGGACGGAGGGAGGGAGACCCAGTACTTC. The full variable domain, its missing parts supplied by reference TRBV19 and TRBJ2-5, is DGGITQSPKYLFRKEGQNVTLSCEQNLNHDAMYWYRQDPGQGLRLIYYSQIVNDFQKGDIAEGYSVSREKKESFPLTVTSAQKNPTAFYLCASSMDGGRETQYFGPGTRLLVL.

This chain connects TRBV18 to TRBJ1-1; TRBD1 matches 9 bases. The V gene's germline CDR1 is KGHSH and CDR2 LQKENI. Trimming removed 6 bases from V and 5 bases from J; junction bases left unmatched: 10. This CDR3 has 15 residues. In DNA, the CDR3 is TGTGCCAGCTCCCCGGGACAGGGTCAGATTACTGAAGCTTTCTTT. Amino acids: CASSPGQGQITEAFF.

This chain uses TRBV5-1 with TRBJ1-3; D is ambiguous. There are 13 residues in the CDR3. With 5 bases removed from V and 4 bases from J, the gap between germline ends came to 10 bases. CDR1 is SGHRS, CDR2 YFSETQ, per germline. The CDR3 sequence is CASSPDWGNTIYF. CDR3 nucleotides: TGCGCCAGCAGTCCAGACTGGGGAAACACCATATATTTT.

The CDR3 sequence: CASSRGAGTNYGYTF. CDR3 bases: TGCGCCAGCAGCCGGGGGGCAGGTACTAACTATGGCTACACCTTC. The rearrangement joins TRBV5-1 to TRBJ1-2, with D tentatively TRBD1 (6 bases). Germline V CDR1 and CDR2: SGHRS, YFSETQ. This CDR3 is 15 amino acids long. Trimming stripped 4 bases from V and 0 bases from J, with 13 bases between. The variable domain in full, with the rest retrieved from reference TRBV5-1 and TRBJ1-2, is KAGVTQTPRYLIKTRGQQVTLSCSPISGHRSVSWYQQTPGQGLQFLFEYFSETQRNKGNFPGRFSGRQFSNSRSEMNVSTLELGDSALYLCASSRGAGTNYGYTFGSGTRLTVV.

This chain links TRBV28 with TRBJ2-7; 8 bases map to TRBD2. Germline values: CDR1 MDHEN, CDR2 SYDVKM. V shed 2 bases and J 4 bases; nucleotides not matched to a gene: 4. The CDR3 contains 14 residues. CDR3 in DNA: TGTGCCAGCAGTTTAGGGGGCGGGAGGTACGAGCAGTACTTC. As protein: CASSLGGGRYEQYF.

The rearrangement links TRBV4-1 to TRBJ2-3; D is undetermined. Germline CDR1 and CDR2: MGHRA and YSYEKL. Trimming removed 4 bases at V and 4 bases at J, with 6 bases between. CDR3 length: 12 residues. CDR3 in amino acids: CASSLKSDTQYF. CDR3 coding DNA: TGCGCCAGCAGCCTTAAATCAGATACGCAGTATTTT.

V usage is TRBV28 and J usage is TRBJ1-1, with D maybe TRBD1 (5 bases). Between the trimmed V and J ends, which lost 7 bases and 4 bases, there was a span of 22 bases. This CDR3 spans 16 amino acids. Germline V gives CDR1 MDHEN, CDR2 SYDVKM. CDR3 nucleotide sequence: TGTGCCAGCAAAATCCTCCCAGGGTCGGGTTCCACTGAAGCTTTCTTT. Its translation: CASKILPGSGSTEAFF.